This T cell receptor beta chain was documented in a study of cytomegalovirus exposure and HLA in healthy donors. Study overall: Drawn from HLA-typed donors, 80 million to 100 million unique TCRs were held in an early data release. General study findings and limits: Common viral pathogens (according to a later analysis) appeared linked to several of the most significant clusters. Highest at DRB1 and lowest at HLA-C, TCR association rates differed among HLA loci in a later analysis.

Worth noting for this clone: Antigen specificity is unknown.

It was with 60 Vbeta and 13 Jbeta primers that the PCR ran. The data were produced by immunoSEQ multiplex PCR, yet TCRdb's version contains in-frame clones alone and is incomplete. This repertoire shows roughly 70,000 clones, 65% to 85% found once; its top ten account for roughly an eighth. Germline V CDR1 and CDR2: SGDLS, YYNGEE. This CDR3 is 16 amino acids long. After removal of 3 bases from V and 5 bases from J, the junction contained 11 bases not matched to a gene. The clonotype comes from a man between 65 and 80 years old in good health and CMV-seronegative. The sequenced sample was PBMCs. J is TRBJ2-5 and V is TRBV9, with 9 nucleotides matching TRBD2. The CDR3 region has the DNA TGTGCCAGCAGCGCACAGACTAGCGGCACGCGGGAGACCCAGTACTTC. Amino acids: CASSAQTSGTRETQYF.